Included here is one T cell receptor beta chain sequence, with context. The antigen is not known. The data are from a study of cytomegalovirus exposure and HLA in healthy donors. PCR involved 60 Vbeta and 13 Jbeta primers. The protocol was immunoSEQ multiplex PCR, while the TCRdb copy is restricted to in-frame clones and leaves out a portion. This sample contains 55,000 or so clones. Study findings and constraints: Indistinguishable V segments such as TRBV6-2 and TRBV6-3 were excluded.

Germline CDR1 and CDR2: MGHRA and YSYEKL. Between the trimmed V and J ends, which lost 0 bases and 10 bases, there was a span of 15 bases. The CDR3 is 14 amino acids. The TCR sequence derives from a woman aged 25 to 39 in good health and CMV-seropositive. The sample comprised PBMCs. The gene calls are TRBV4-1 and TRBJ1-1; D might be TRBD1 (6 bases). CDR3 residues: CASSQDWGKQGAFF. The CDR3 DNA sequence: TGCGCCAGCAGCCAAGATTGGGGGAAACAGGGAGCTTTCTTT.